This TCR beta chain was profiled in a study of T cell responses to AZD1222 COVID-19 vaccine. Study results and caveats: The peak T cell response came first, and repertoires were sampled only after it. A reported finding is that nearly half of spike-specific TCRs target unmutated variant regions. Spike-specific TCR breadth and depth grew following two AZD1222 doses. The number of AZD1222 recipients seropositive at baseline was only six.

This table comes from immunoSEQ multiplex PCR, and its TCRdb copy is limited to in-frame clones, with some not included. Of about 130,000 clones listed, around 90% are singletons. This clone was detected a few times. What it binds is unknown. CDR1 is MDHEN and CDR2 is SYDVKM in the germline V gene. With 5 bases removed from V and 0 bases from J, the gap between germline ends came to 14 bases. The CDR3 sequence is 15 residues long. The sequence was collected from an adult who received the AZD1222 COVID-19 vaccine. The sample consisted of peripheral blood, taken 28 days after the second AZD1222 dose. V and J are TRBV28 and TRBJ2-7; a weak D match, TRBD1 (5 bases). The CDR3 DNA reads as TGTGCCAGCAGTCCCTTGACAGTTCTCTCCTACGAGCAGTACTTC. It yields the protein CASSPLTVLSYEQYF.